The clone carrying this TCR beta chain was counted between two and nine times. The antigen is undetermined. This sample was included in a study of T cell repertoires in cytomegalovirus infection. Across the whole study: As its CMV epitopes, the study selected recently identified HLA-C-restricted and well-studied HLA-B-restricted targets.

Study observations and caveats: CMV-specific HLA-C-restricted TCR beta clonotypes dominated the ex vivo response.

One entry per CDR3 protein results from TCRdb running MiXCR on the reads. The table shows roughly 180,000 distinct CDR3 sequences, with less than 25% occurring only once. The receptor was isolated from a human donor in good health (CMV status not recorded). Some clones in this sample may be carry-over from other donors' samples. The starting material was CD8+ T cells from cultured PBMCs, obtained from culture after CMV antigen stimulation.

Here the CDR3 DNA reads TGTGCCAGCACTTCGTCTTTGGAGACCCAGTACTTC. Its translation is CASTSSLETQYF. The genes are TRBV28 and TRBJ2-5; no firm D call. This CDR3 has 12 residues. Trimming cost V 7 bases and J 5 bases, with 11 bases left between them. CDR1 is MDHEN and CDR2 is SYDVKM in the germline V gene.